The TCR beta chain under discussion was sequenced for a study of blood T cell repertoires in COVID-19. Turning to the study itself: Researchers got acute and convalescent COVID-19 samples from the United States, Italy and Spain. PBMCs, B-cell-depleted T cells, or T cells were the source of the cDNA or gDNA that made up the material.

Clones were read by immunoSEQ multiplex PCR, and TCRdb kept only the in-frame ones, dropping some. The sample lists 200,000 to 250,000 clones; 82% were seen once. Seattle patient enrollment occurred during active infection, with longitudinal follow-up thereafter. This CDR3 contains 14 residues. Germline V gene data show CDR1 as MNHEY and CDR2 as SVGAGI. V lost 9 bases and J lost 2, with 15 bases in between. Sequenced: peripheral blood. The sequence was collected from a woman older than 75 with COVID-19, enrolled during active disease. The chain recombines TRBV6-5 with TRBJ2-3; TRBD2 might be the D (5 bases). CDR3 coding DNA: TGTGCCAGTCTGCGCTCGCGGGCCACAGATACGCAGTATTTT. This sequence encodes CASLRSRATDTQYF.